The 30 T cell receptor beta chains below were found in one sample sequenced in a study of T cells in localized non-small cell lung cancer. The repertoire was sequenced with immunoSEQ multiplex PCR; TCRdb's copy has only in-frame clones and lacks some. The repertoire consists of under 40,000 clones, with approximately 93% occurring once and the leading ten covering roughly 7.9%. Sequenced here: peripheral blood, sampled before any cancer treatment. Receptors were obtained from a female donor over 55 with stage I lung adenocarcinoma.

The CDR3 reads CASSKARDRVSDTQYF. CDR3 bases: TGTGCCAGCAGCAAAGCGCGGGACAGGGTTTCAGATACGCAGTATTTT. The rearrangement uses TRBV21-1 and TRBJ2-3; the table's D call TRBD1 went unverified against the DNA. TRBV21-1 is described as a pseudogene. The CDR3 sequence is 16 residues long.

The genes are TRBV28 and TRBJ1-3; 7 bases agree with TRBD1. The germline V gene encodes CDR1 MDHEN and CDR2 SYDVKM. CDR3 size: 12 residues. V trimming: 6 bases; J trimming: 11 bases; junction bases outside the gene matches: 7. CDR3 in amino acids: CASSPQGRAIYF. CDR3 bases: TGTGCCAGCAGCCCACAGGGGAGAGCCATATATTTT.

J is TRBJ2-5 and V is TRBV9; TRBD2 matches 13 bases. V trimming: 0 bases; J trimming: 1 base; junction bases outside the gene matches: 6. This CDR3 is built from 18 residues. Germline CDR1 and CDR2: SGDLS and YYNGEE. The DNA of the CDR3 is TGTGCCAGCAGCGTAGGGGTGGGACTAGCGGGGCTCCAAGAGACCCAGTACTTC. Translation gives CASSVGVGLAGLQETQYF.

This sequence joins TRBV27 and TRBJ2-1; 8 bases map to TRBD2. The V and J ends lost 5 bases and 4 bases, in that order; junction bases with no gene match: 10. Germline assignment: CDR1 MNHEY and CDR2 SMNVEV (reference sequence). CDR3 size: 16 residues. The CDR3 loop is CASSPPGRGGYNEQFF. The CDR3, as DNA: TGTGCCAGCAGTCCTCCGGGACGGGGGGGTTACAATGAGCAGTTCTTC.

The chain combines TRBV29-1 with TRBJ1-2, with D hard to call. V lost 7 bases to trimming and J lost 8 bases, with 14 bases between them. CDR1 and CDR2 from the germline V gene are SQVTM and ANQGSEA. This CDR3 region has 11 residues. CDR3 DNA: TGCAGCGCACGGGGAGGGAGCGGCTACACCTTC. Translation: CSARGGSGYTF.

This sequence joins TRBV6-5 and TRBJ2-7, with D unresolved. This CDR3 is 15 amino acids long. Between the trimmed V and J ends, which lost 7 bases and 0 bases, there was a span of 16 bases. Germline values: CDR1 MNHEY, CDR2 SVGAGI. The DNA for the CDR3 is TGTGCCAGCACACAATTTTTCGGCGCCTCCTACGAGCAGTACTTC. This gives the protein CASTQFFGASYEQYF.

The rearrangement joins TRBV7-2 to TRBJ1-1, with D perhaps TRBD1 (6 bases). Looked up from germline, CDR1 is SGHTA and CDR2 is FQGNSA. V lost 1 base, J lost 4 bases, and 16 bases lay in between. The CDR3 is 16 residues long. Written as DNA, the CDR3 is TGTGCCAGCAGCTTAGTGACAGGACGGGGGAGCACTGAAGCTTTCTTT. This gives the protein CASSLVTGRGSTEAFF. The variable domain in full, with the rest retrieved from reference TRBV7-2 and TRBJ1-1, is GAGVSQSPSNKVTEKGKDVELRCDPISGHTALYWYRQSLGQGLEFLIYFQGNSAPDKSGLPSDRFSAERTGGSVSTLTIQRTQQEDSAVYLCASSLVTGRGSTEAFFGQGTRLTVV.

The chain has TRBV27 and TRBJ2-6; D possibly corresponds to TRBD1 (5 bases). The germline V gene has CDR1 MNHEY and CDR2 SMNVEV (reference sequence). The CDR3 loop spans 16 amino acids. V was pared by 6 bases and J by 0 bases, with 12 bases between. The DNA of the CDR3 is TGTGCCAGCAGGAGATGGGGCATCTCTGGGGCCAACGTCCTGACTTTC. This sequence encodes CASRRWGISGANVLTF.

This clone occurred once. This chain connects TRBV28 to TRBJ2-7, with no clear D. Trimming took 3 bases from V and 0 from J, leaving 9 bases between them. The CDR3 runs to 14 residues. Per the germline V gene, CDR1 is MDHEN and CDR2 is SYDVKM. In DNA form, the CDR3 reads TGTGCCAGCAGTTTTAAAGGCAACTCCTACGAGCAGTACGTC. Amino acids: CASSFKGNSYEQYV.

The chain carries TRBV6-5 and TRBJ2-3; 8 bases are a match to TRBD1. The CDR3 has 15 residues. Losses at the gene ends were 1 base for V and 2 bases for J; bases not matched to a gene: 2. Per the germline V gene, CDR1 is MNHEY and CDR2 is SVGAGI. The CDR3 is CASSYFRGPTDTQYF. DNA for the CDR3: TGTGCCAGCAGTTACTTCAGGGGGCCCACAGATACGCAGTATTTT.

V and J are TRBV7-9 and TRBJ2-6, with TRBD1 identical over 7 bases. Germline CDR1 is SEHNR and CDR2 is FQNEAQ (reference sequence). The CDR3 extends over 18 amino acids. Trimming cost V 5 bases and J 1 base; bases outside gene matches: 11. This chain's CDR3 is CASSVWTGILSGANVLTF. The CDR3, as DNA: TGTGCCAGCAGCGTCTGGACAGGCATTCTTTCTGGGGCCAACGTCCTGACTTTC.

The J gene is TRBJ2-1, the V gene TRBV11-2; D call uncertain. The V gene's germline CDR1 is SGHAT and CDR2 FQNNGV. V lost 0 bases, J lost 10 bases, and 7 bases lay in between. The CDR3 is made up of 12 amino acids. The CDR3 DNA is TGTGCCAGCAGCTTAGATCGGGTAGAGCAGTTCTTC. This sequence encodes CASSLDRVEQFF.

The chain joins TRBV10-1 to TRBJ2-7; the match to TRBD1 covers 7 bases. V gave up 0 bases and J gave up 6 bases; unmatched junction bases: 5. CDR3 length: 14 amino acids. Germline CDR1 WNHNN, CDR2 SYGVQD (reference sequence). DNA for the CDR3: TGCGCCAGCAGTGAGTCGACGGACAGGTCCGAGCAGTACTTC. It yields the protein CASSESTDRSEQYF.

The rearrangement uses TRBV6-4 and TRBJ1-1, with D maybe TRBD1 (6 bases). The germline CDR1 and CDR2 sequences are MRHNA and SNTAGT. The V end was cut by 0 bases, the J end by 1 base, with 18 bases between. CDR3 length equals 18 residues. The CDR3 nucleotides read TGTGCCAGCAGTGACTCGATTCCAACAGGGAATAAGAACACTGAAGCTTTCTTT. The encoded protein is CASSDSIPTGNKNTEAFF.

Written as DNA, the CDR3 is TGTGCCATCAGTGAGTCAGGGGGCCCTTACGAGCAGTACGTC. It is translated as CAISESGGPYEQYV. The genes are TRBV10-3 and TRBJ2-7; 7 positions agree with TRBD1. The CDR3 is 14 residues long. Trimming cost V 0 bases and J 4 bases; bases outside gene matches: 3. Per germline, CDR1 ENHRY and CDR2 SYGVKD.

V is TRBV14 and J is TRBJ2-5, with D perhaps matching TRBD2 (6 bases). Germline V gives CDR1 SGHDN, CDR2 FVKESK. This CDR3 region has 15 residues. V gave up 4 bases and J gave up 4 bases, with 16 bases separating them. CDR3 DNA: TGTGCCAGCAGCCCCAACCGGCGGGGACGAGAGACCCAGTACTTC. Amino acid sequence: CASSPNRRGRETQYF. Full variable domain (outside the CDR3, taken from reference TRBV14 and TRBJ2-5): EAGVTQFPSHSVIEKGQTVTLRCDPISGHDNLYWYRRVMGKEIKFLLHFVKESKQDESGMPNNRFLAERTGGTYSTLKVQPAELEDSGVYFCASSPNRRGRETQYFGPGTRLLVL.

The genes are TRBV10-1 and TRBJ1-1; no reliable D call. CDR1 is WNHNN and CDR2 is SYGVQD in the germline V gene (reference sequence). The CDR3 runs to 12 residues. V was trimmed by 0 bases and J by 5 bases, leaving 4 bases between them. CDR3 loop: CASSESLTEAFF. The CDR3 bases are TGCGCCAGCAGTGAGTCTTTAACTGAAGCTTTCTTT.

The chain employs TRBV19 and TRBJ2-6; tentative D call: TRBD2 (5 bases). Deletions cut 11 bases from V and 2 bases from J, with 7 bases between. The germline V gene encodes CDR1 LNHDA and CDR2 SQIVND (reference sequence). The CDR3 totals 12 residues. The CDR3 DNA follows: TGTGCCGGAGGTGCTGGGGCCAACGTCCTGACTTTC. The encoded protein is CAGGAGANVLTF.

The rearrangement joins TRBV7-2 to TRBJ1-1; 7 bases agree with TRBD1. Germline V lookup: CDR1 SGHTA, CDR2 FQGNSA. The trim removed 5 bases at V and 5 bases at J, leaving 5 bases unmatched. This CDR3 is built from 13 residues. DNA for the CDR3: TGTGCCAGCAGCCCGGGACAGTCTACTGAAGCTTTCTTT. Its translation is CASSPGQSTEAFF. Full variable domain (outside the CDR3, taken from reference TRBV7-2 and TRBJ1-1): GAGVSQSPSNKVTEKGKDVELRCDPISGHTALYWYRQSLGQGLEFLIYFQGNSAPDKSGLPSDRFSAERTGGSVSTLTIQRTQQEDSAVYLCASSPGQSTEAFFGQGTRLTVV.

V gene TRBV11-1 combines with J gene TRBJ1-1; tentatively, D is TRBD1 (6 bases). Trimming removed 4 bases at V and 6 bases at J, with 21 bases between. Germline V lookup: CDR1 SGHAT, CDR2 FQDESV (reference sequence). CDR3 length equals 16 residues. CDR3 DNA sequence: TGTGCCAGCAGCTATCTATTAGGGGGGGCGCCTTCTGAAGCTTTCTTT. Encoded protein: CASSYLLGGAPSEAFF.

The chain joins TRBV5-1 to TRBJ2-5; 9 bases map to TRBD2. The ends lost 4 bases at V and 5 bases at J; junction bases unmatched: 9. The CDR3 runs to 15 residues. The V gene's germline CDR1 is SGHRS and CDR2 YFSETQ. The DNA of the CDR3 is TGCGCCAGCAGCGTAATAGCGGGAGAGAGGGAGACCCAGTACTTC. The encoded protein is CASSVIAGERETQYF.

The V call is TRBV19, the J call TRBJ2-1, with 13 positions matching TRBD2. Germline trimming cut 4 bases from V and 6 bases from J; bases unmatched to any gene: 3. The CDR3 loop spans 15 amino acids. Germline V gene data show CDR1 as LNHDA and CDR2 as SQIVND (reference sequence). This CDR3 reads CASSTGLAGANEQFF. CDR3 bases: TGTGCCAGTAGTACCGGACTAGCGGGGGCCAATGAGCAGTTCTTC.

This rearrangement joins TRBV7-2 to TRBJ2-5, with D perhaps matching TRBD2 (7 bases). This CDR3 has 16 amino acids. Per germline, CDR1 SGHTA and CDR2 FQGNSA. Trimming left V 2 bases short and J 6 bases short, with 19 bases between. The CDR3 nucleotides are TGTGCCAGCAGCTTAAGTTTCGGGGGGCTGGCCCAGACCCAGTACTTC. Residues: CASSLSFGGLAQTQYF.

The chain has TRBV19 and TRBJ1-4; 7 nucleotides align to TRBD1. This CDR3 is 16 amino acids long. Trimming took 4 bases from V and 5 from J; bases not matched to a gene: 10. The germline gives CDR1 LNHDA, CDR2 SQIVND (reference sequence). The CDR3 DNA is TGTGCCAGTAGTACCCCGGGACAGTTGTGGAATGAAAAACTGTTTTTT. Amino acids: CASSTPGQLWNEKLFF.

The chain is built from TRBV5-6 and TRBJ2-1; D ambiguous. V was trimmed by 0 bases and J by 9 bases, leaving 7 bases between them. Germline CDR1 is SGHDT and CDR2 is YYEEEE. This CDR3 region has 12 residues. The CDR3 bases are TGTGCCAGCAGCTTGGCCAAGGGTGAGCAGTTCTTC. Encoded protein: CASSLAKGEQFF.

The chain uses TRBV19 and TRBJ1-2; no firm D call. The germline V and J ends were trimmed by 7 bases and 2 bases, with 20 bases remaining between them. The germline V gene encodes CDR1 LNHDA and CDR2 SQIVND (reference sequence). This CDR3 is 16 amino acids long. This CDR3 is CASTDAAARGNYGYTF. The CDR3 DNA is TGTGCCAGTACTGATGCTGCGGCAAGAGGGAACTATGGCTACACCTTC.

The gene calls are TRBV27 and TRBJ2-1; D is unresolved. Germline CDR1 reads MNHEY; CDR2 reads SMNVEV (reference sequence). V lost 5 bases to trimming and J lost 0 bases, with 11 bases between them. CDR3 length: 15 residues. CDR3 region: CASSPITSSYNEQFF. CDR3 coding DNA: TGTGCCAGCAGTCCCATCACGAGCTCCTACAATGAGCAGTTCTTC.

The chain has TRBV6-6 and TRBJ2-7; 8 bases fit TRBD2. This CDR3 contains 14 residues. V lost 5 bases and J lost 0; bases outside the gene matches: 3. From germline, CDR1 is MNHNY and CDR2 SVGAGI (reference sequence). In nucleotides, the CDR3 is TGTGCCAGCAGTGATACTAGCGGCTCCTACGAGCAGTACGTC. Translation gives CASSDTSGSYEQYV.

This chain joins TRBV6-1 and TRBJ2-7, with 7 bases that match TRBD1. The CDR3 runs to 13 residues. Per germline, CDR1 MNHNS and CDR2 SASEGT. The ends lost 6 bases at V and 9 bases at J; junction bases unmatched: 11. The CDR3 spells CASSRDSSLGQYV. Here the CDR3 DNA reads TGTGCCAGCAGCCGGGACAGTTCACTCGGGCAGTACGTC.

The genes are TRBV25-1 and TRBJ1-1; 7 bases align to TRBD1. CDR3 size: 14 residues. V lost 1 base to trimming and J lost 8 bases; unmatched junction nucleotides: 7. Germline lookup yields CDR1 MGHDK and CDR2 SYGVNS. This CDR3 reads CASSELGATGEAFF. CDR3 in DNA: TGTGCCAGCAGTGAATTGGGGGCGACAGGGGAAGCTTTCTTT.